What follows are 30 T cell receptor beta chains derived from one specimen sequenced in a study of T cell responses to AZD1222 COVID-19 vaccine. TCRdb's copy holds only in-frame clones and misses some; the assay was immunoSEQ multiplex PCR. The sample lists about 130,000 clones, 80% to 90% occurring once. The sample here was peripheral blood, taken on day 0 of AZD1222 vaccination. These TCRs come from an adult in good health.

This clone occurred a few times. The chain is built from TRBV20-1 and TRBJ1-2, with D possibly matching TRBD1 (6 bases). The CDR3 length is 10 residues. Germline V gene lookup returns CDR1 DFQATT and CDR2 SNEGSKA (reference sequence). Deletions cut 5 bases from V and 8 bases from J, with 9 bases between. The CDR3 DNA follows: TGCAGTGCTGGAACAGGGGGCTACACCTTC. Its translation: CSAGTGGYTF.

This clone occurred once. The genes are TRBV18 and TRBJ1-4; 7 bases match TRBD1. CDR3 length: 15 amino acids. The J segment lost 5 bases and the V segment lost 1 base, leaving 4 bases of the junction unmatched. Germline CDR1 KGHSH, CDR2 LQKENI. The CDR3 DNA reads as TGTGCCAGCTCACCACTGAGGGACAGAAATGAAAAACTGTTTTTT. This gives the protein CASSPLRDRNEKLFF.

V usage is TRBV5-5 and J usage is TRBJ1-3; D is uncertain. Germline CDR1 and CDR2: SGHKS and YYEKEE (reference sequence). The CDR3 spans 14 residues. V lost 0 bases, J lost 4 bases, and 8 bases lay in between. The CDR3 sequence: CASSLEGLGNTIYF. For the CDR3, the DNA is TGTGCCAGCAGCTTGGAGGGCTTAGGAAACACCATATATTTT.

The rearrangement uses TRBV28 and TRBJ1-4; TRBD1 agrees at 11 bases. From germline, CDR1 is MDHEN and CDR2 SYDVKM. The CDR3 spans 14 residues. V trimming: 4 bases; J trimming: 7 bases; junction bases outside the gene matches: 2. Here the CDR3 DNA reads TGTGCCAGCAGTTCGGGACAGGGGGTTGAAAAACTGTTTTTT. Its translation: CASSSGQGVEKLFF.

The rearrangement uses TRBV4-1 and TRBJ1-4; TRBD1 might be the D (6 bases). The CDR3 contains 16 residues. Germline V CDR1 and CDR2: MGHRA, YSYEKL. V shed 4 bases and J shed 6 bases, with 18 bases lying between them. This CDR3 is CASSLPGAGEHEKLFF. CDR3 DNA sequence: TGCGCCAGCAGCCTTCCCGGGGCAGGGGAGCATGAAAAACTGTTTTTT.

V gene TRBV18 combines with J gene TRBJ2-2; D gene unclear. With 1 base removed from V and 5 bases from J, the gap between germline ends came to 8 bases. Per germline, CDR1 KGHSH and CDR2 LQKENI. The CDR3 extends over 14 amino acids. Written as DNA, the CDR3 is TGTGCCAGCTCACCACAGGGAAGGACCGGGGAGCTGTTTTTT. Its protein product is CASSPQGRTGELFF.

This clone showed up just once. The chain's CDR3 is CASSYSRSSGYTEAFF. The CDR3 coding sequence is TGTGCCAGCAGTTACTCGAGATCTTCTGGCTACACTGAAGCTTTCTTT. The chain has TRBV6-5 and TRBJ1-1; D is uncertain. Looked up from germline, CDR1 is MNHEY and CDR2 is SVGAGI. V gave up 0 bases and J gave up 3 bases, with 14 bases separating them. The CDR3 spans 16 residues.

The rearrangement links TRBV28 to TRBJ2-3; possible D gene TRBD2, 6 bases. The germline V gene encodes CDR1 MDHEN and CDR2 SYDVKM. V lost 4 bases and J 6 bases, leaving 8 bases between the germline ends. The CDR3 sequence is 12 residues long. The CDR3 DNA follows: TGTGCCAGCAGTTGGGGACTGGATACGCAGTATTTT. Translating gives CASSWGLDTQYF. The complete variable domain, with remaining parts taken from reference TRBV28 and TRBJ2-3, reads DVKVTQSSRYLVKRTGEKVFLECVQDMDHENMFWYRQDPGLGLRLIYFSYDVKMKEKGDIPEGYSVSREKKERFSLILESASTNQTSMYLCASSWGLDTQYFGPGTRLTVL.

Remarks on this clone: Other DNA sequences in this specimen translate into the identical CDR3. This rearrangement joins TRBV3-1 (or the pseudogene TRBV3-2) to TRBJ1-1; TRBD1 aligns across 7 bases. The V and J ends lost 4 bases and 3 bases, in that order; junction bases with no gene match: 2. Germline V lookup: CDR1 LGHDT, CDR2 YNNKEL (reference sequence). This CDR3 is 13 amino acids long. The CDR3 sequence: CASSRQGDTEAFF. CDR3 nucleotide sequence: TGTGCCAGCAGCCGACAGGGCGACACTGAAGCTTTCTTT.

CDR3 DNA sequence: TGTGCCAGCAGCCCAGAAGGGACAGGGGGCGCAGGTGGCTACACCTTC. Its protein product is CASSPEGTGGAGGYTF. The rearrangement joins TRBV3-1 (or the pseudogene TRBV3-2) to TRBJ1-2; TRBD1 matches at 12 bases. CDR1 is LGHDT and CDR2 is YNNKEL in the germline V gene (reference sequence). Germline trimming cut 4 bases from V and 7 bases from J; bases unmatched to any gene: 10. This CDR3 has 16 residues.

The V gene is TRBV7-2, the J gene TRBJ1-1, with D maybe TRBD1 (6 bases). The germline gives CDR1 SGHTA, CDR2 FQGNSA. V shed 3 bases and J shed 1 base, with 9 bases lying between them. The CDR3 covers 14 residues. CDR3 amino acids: CASSLGASNTEAFF. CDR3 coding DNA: TGTGCCAGCAGCTTGGGGGCCTCGAACACTGAAGCTTTCTTT.

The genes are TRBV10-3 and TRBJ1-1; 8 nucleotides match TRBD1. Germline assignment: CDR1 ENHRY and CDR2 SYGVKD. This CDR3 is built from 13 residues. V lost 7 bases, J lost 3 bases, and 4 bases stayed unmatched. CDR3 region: CAINDRGDTEAFF. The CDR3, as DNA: TGTGCCATCAACGACAGGGGCGACACTGAAGCTTTCTTT.

The CDR3 region has the DNA TGTGCCACCAGCAGTGGGTCGGGGACAGGCCAAGAGACCCAGTACTTC. Its translation: CATSSGSGTGQETQYF. The chain couples TRBV15 to TRBJ2-5, with TRBD1 matching 8 bases. The V and J ends lost 3 bases and 1 base, in that order; junction bases with no gene match: 7. This CDR3 is built from 16 residues. The V gene's germline CDR1 is LNHNV and CDR2 YYDKDF (reference sequence).

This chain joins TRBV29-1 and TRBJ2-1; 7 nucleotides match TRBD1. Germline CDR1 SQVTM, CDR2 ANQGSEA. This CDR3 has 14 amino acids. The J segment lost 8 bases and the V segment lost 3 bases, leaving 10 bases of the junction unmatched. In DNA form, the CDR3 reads TGCAGCGTTGAGGTGGCAGGGGGTGTTCATGAGCAGTTCTTC. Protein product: CSVEVAGGVHEQFF.

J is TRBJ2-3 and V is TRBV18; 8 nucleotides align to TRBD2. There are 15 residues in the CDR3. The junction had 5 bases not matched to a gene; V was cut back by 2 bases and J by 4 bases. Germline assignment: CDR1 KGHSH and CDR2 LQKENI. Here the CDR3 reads CASSPASGSPDTQYF. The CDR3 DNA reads TGTGCCAGCTCACCAGCGAGCGGGAGTCCAGATACGCAGTATTTT.

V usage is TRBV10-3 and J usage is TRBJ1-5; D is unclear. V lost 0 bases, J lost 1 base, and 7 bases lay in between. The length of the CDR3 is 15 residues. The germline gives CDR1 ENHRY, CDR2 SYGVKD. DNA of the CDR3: TGTGCCATCAGTGAGTCGATTGCGAGCAATCAGCCCCAGCATTTT. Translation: CAISESIASNQPQHF.

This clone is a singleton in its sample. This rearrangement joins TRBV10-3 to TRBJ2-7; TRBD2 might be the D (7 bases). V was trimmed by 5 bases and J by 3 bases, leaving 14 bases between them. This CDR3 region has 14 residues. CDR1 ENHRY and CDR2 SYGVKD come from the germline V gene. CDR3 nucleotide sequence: TGTGCCATCAGTAAAGGGGGAGGGGGCTACGAGCAGTACTTC. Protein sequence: CAISKGGGGYEQYF.

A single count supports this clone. The CDR3 loop is CASSPSGQPGETQYF. DNA for the CDR3: TGTGCCAGCAGCCCTTCGGGACAGCCGGGGGAGACCCAGTACTTC. The chain couples TRBV11-2 to TRBJ2-5; the match to TRBD1 covers 7 bases. Germline V gives CDR1 SGHAT, CDR2 FQNNGV. Losses at the gene ends were 5 bases for V and 5 bases for J; bases not matched to a gene: 11. The CDR3 is 15 amino acids.

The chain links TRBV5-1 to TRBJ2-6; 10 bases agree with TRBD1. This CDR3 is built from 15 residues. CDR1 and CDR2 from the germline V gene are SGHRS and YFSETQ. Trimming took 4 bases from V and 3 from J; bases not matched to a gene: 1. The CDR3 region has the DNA TGCGCCAGCAGCGACAGGGGGCTTGGGGCCAACGTCCTGACTTTC. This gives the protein CASSDRGLGANVLTF. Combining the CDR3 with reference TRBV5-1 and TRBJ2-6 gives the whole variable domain KAGVTQTPRYLIKTRGQQVTLSCSPISGHRSVSWYQQTPGQGLQFLFEYFSETQRNKGNFPGRFSGRQFSNSRSEMNVSTLELGDSALYLCASSDRGLGANVLTFGAGSRLTVL.

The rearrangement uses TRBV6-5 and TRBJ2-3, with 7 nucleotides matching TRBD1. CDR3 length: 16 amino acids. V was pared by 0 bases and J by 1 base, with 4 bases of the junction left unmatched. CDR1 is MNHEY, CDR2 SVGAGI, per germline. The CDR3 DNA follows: TGTGCCAGCAGTTACTCTTCGACAGGGCGCACAGATACGCAGTATTTT. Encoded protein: CASSYSSTGRTDTQYF.

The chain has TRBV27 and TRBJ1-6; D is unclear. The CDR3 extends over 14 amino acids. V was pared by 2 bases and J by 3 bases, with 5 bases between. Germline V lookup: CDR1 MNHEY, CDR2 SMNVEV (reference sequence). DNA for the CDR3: TGTGCCAGCAGTTTAGGATTCTATAATTCACCCCTCCACTTT. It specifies CASSLGFYNSPLHF.

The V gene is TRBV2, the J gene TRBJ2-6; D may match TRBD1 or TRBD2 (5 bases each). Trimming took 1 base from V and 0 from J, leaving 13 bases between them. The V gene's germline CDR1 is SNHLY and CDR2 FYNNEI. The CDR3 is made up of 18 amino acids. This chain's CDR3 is CASSEVVGTDSGANVLTF. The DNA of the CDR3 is TGTGCCAGCAGTGAAGTAGTAGGGACCGACTCTGGGGCCAACGTCCTGACTTTC.

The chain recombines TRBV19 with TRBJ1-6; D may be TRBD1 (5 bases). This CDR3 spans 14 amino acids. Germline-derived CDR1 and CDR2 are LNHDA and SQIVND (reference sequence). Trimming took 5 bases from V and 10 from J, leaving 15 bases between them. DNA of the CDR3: TGTGCCAGTAGTGTTGGGGGTTATGGGTCACCCCTCCACTTT. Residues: CASSVGGYGSPLHF.

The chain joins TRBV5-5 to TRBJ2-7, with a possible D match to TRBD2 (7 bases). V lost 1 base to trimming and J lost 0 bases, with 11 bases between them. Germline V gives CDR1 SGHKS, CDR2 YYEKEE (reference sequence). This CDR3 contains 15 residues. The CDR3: CASSLQGTNSYEQYF. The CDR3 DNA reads TGTGCCAGCAGCTTGCAGGGGACTAACTCCTACGAGCAGTACTTC.

The DNA for the CDR3 is TGTGCCAGCAGTACAGAGAACACCGGGGAGCTGTTTTTT. Amino acid sequence: CASSTENTGELFF. The V call is TRBV12-3 or TRBV12-4, the J call TRBJ2-2, with D uncertain. With 5 bases removed from V and 1 base from J, the gap between germline ends came to 5 bases. The CDR3 consists of 13 residues.

The CDR3 DNA reads as TGTGCCAGCAGCTTGGGGGGGAGGGCTTTCTTT. Translated, it gives CASSLGGRAFF. The V gene is TRBV5-8, the J gene TRBJ1-1, with a tentative D call TRBD1 (5 bases). Germline V CDR1 and CDR2: SGHTS, YDEGEE. Trimming took off 0 bases at V and 11 bases at J, with 8 bases between the two ends. The CDR3 contains 11 residues.

For the CDR3, the DNA is TGTGCCAGCAGTTTCGGGACAGGGGTGAACGAGCAGTACTTC. Translation gives CASSFGTGVNEQYF. The chain combines TRBV27 with TRBJ2-7, with 10 nucleotides matching TRBD1. CDR1 and CDR2 from the germline V gene are MNHEY and SMNVEV (reference sequence). This CDR3 region has 14 residues. Unmatched junction bases numbered 4, after V lost 3 bases and J lost 5 bases.

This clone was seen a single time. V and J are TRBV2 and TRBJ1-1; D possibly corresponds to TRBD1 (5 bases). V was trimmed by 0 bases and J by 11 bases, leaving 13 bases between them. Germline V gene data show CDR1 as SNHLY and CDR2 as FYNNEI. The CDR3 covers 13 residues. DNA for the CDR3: TGTGCCAGCAGTGAAGCAGAGGTTGGGGGGGCTTTCTTT. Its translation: CASSEAEVGGAFF.

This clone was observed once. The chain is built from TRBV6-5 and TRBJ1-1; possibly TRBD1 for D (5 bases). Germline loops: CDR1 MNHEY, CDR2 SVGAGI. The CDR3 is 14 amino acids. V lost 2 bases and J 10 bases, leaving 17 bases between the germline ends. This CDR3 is CASSYDEARGGAFF. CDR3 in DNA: TGTGCCAGCAGTTACGACGAGGCCCGGGGGGGAGCTTTCTTT.

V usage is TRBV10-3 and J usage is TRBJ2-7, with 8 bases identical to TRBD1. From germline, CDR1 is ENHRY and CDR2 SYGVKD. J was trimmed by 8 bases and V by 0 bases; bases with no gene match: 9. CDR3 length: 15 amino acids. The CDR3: CAISESGTGSGKQYF. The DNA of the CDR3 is TGTGCCATCAGTGAGTCCGGGACAGGTAGTGGTAAGCAGTACTTC.